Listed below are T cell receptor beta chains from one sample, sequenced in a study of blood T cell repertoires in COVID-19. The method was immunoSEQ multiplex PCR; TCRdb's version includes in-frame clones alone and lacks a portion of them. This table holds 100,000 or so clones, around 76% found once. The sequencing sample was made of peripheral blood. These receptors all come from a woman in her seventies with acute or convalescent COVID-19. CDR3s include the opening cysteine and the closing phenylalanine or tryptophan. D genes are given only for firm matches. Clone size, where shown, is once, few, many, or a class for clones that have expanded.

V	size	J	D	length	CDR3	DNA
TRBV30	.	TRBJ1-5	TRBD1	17	CAWSGGTGGNGNQPQHF	TGTGCCTGGAGTGGAGGGACAGGGGGGAATGGCAATCAGCCCCAGCATTTT
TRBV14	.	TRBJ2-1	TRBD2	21	CASSPFLGLAGKGRQRNEQFF	TGTGCCAGCAGCCCTTTCCTCGGACTAGCGGGGAAAGGGCGGCAGCGAAATGAGCAGTTCTTC
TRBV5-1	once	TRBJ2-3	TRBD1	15	CASSLDRGDTDTQYF	TGCGCCAGCAGCTTAGACAGGGGTGACACAGATACGCAGTATTTT
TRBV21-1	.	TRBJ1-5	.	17	CASTLSPAGGSNQPQHF	TGTGCCAGCACCTTGTCCCCGGCGGGAGGGAGCAATCAGCCCCAGCATTTT
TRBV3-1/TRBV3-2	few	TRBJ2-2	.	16	CASSQEILRSTGELFF	TGTGCCAGCAGCCAAGAAATTTTGCGGAGCACCGGGGAGCTGTTTTTT
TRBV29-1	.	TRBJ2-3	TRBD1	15	CSVEPGQMGTDTQYF	TGCAGCGTTGAGCCGGGACAGATGGGCACAGATACGCAGTATTTT
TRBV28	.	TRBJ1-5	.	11	CASSFGQPQHF	TGTGCCAGCAGTTTCGGGCAGCCCCAGCATTTT
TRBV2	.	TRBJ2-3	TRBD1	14	CASSEGTGGNTQYF	TGTGCCAGCAGTGAAGGTACAGGGGGTAATACGCAGTATTTT
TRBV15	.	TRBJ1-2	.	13	CATSRRPGDGYTF	TGTGCCACCAGCAGACGCCCCGGGGATGGCTACACCTTC
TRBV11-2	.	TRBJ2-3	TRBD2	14	CASSPSGGVDTQYF	TGTGCCAGCAGCCCTAGCGGAGGAGTGGATACGCAGTATTTT
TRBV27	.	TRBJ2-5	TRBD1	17	CASSRALIQGIAETQYF	TGTGCCAGCAGCCGAGCCCTAATACAGGGGATCGCAGAGACCCAGTACTTC
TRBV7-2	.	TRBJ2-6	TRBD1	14	CASSPRTGDNVLTF	TGTGCCAGCAGCCCCCGGACAGGGGACAACGTCCTGACTTTC
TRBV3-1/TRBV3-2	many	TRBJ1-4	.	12	CASSQGGPTLFF	TGTGCCAGCAGCCAAGGGGGGCCTACGCTGTTTTTT
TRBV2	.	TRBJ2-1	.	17	CASIPKKTGIMYNEQFF	TGTGCCAGCATCCCCAAGAAAACAGGGATTATGTACAATGAGCAGTTCTTC
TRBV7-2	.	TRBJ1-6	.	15	CASSSHRADNSPLHF	TGTGCCAGCAGCTCCCACAGGGCGGATAATTCACCCCTCCACTTT
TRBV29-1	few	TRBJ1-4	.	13	CSVDRGMGEKLFF	TGCAGCGTTGACCGGGGGATGGGAGAAAAACTGTTTTTT
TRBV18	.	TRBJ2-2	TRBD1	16	CASSPRQGGNTGELFF	TGTGCCAGCTCACCCCGACAGGGGGGTAACACCGGGGAGCTGTTTTTT
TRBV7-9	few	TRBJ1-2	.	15	CASSLALGHDYGYTF	TGTGCCAGCAGCTTAGCGCTGGGACACGACTATGGCTACACCTTC
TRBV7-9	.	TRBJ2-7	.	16	CASSPGSWGPYYEQYF	TGTGCCAGCAGCCCAGGATCATGGGGCCCCTACTACGAGCAGTACTTC
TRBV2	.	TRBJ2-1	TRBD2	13	CASELAAYNEQFF	TGTGCCAGCGAACTAGCGGCCTACAATGAGCAGTTCTTC
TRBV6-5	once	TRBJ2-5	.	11	CASATQETQYF	TGTGCCAGCGCGACACAAGAGACCCAGTACTTC
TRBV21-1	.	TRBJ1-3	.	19	CASSTQEYSVRGSGNTIYF	TGTGCCAGCAGCACTCAGGAGTATTCAGTTCGGGGCTCTGGAAACACCATATATTTT
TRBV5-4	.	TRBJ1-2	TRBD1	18	CASSRPGTGPLSNYGYTF	TGTGCCAGCAGCCGACCCGGGACAGGGCCCCTAAGCAACTATGGCTACACCTTC
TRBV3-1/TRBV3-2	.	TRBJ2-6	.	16	CASSQSVPSGANVLTF	TGTGCCAGCAGCCAATCTGTCCCCTCTGGGGCCAACGTCCTGACTTTC
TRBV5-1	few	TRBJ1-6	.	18	CASSLVGQGSSYNSPLHF	TGCGCCAGCAGCTTGGTTGGGCAGGGGAGCTCCTATAATTCACCCCTCCACTTT
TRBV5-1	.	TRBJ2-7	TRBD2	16	CPCFRVWGGRGGEQYF	TGCCCCTGTTTTCGCGTTTGGGGGGGCCGGGGGGGGGAGCAGTACTTC
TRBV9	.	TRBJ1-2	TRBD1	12	CASSTDRGGYTF	TGTGCCAGCAGCACCGACAGGGGTGGCTACACCTTC
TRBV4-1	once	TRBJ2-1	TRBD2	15	CASSQRPSGGGEQFF	TGCGCCAGCAGCCAAAGGCCTAGCGGGGGGGGTGAGCAGTTCTTC
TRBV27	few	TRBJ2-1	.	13	CASSIGDYNEQFF	TGTGCCAGCAGTATCGGGGACTACAATGAGCAGTTCTTC
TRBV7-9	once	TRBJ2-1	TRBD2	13	CASSLEVAGVLLF	TGTGCCAGCAGCTTAGAGGTAGCGGGGGTTTTGCTCTTC
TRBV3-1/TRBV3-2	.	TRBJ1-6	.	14	CASSQDENNSPLHF	TGTGCCAGCAGCCAAGATGAGAATAATTCACCCCTCCACTTT
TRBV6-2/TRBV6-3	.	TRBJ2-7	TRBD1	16	CASSYLQEGQYHEQYF	TGTGCCAGCAGTTACCTTCAAGAGGGACAGTACCACGAGCAGTACTTC
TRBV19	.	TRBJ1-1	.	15	CASSIDPAVRTEAFF	TGTGCCAGTAGTATAGATCCGGCGGTCCGCACTGAAGCTTTCTTT
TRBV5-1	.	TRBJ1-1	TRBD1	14	CASSSNTGGTEAFF	TGCGCCAGCAGCTCGAATACAGGGGGCACTGAAGCTTTCTTT
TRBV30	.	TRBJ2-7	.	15	CAWRSGAGSSYEQYF	TGTGCCTGGAGGTCCGGGGCGGGGAGCTCCTACGAGCAGTACTTC
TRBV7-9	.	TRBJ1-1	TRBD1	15	CASSYSTGGGTEAFF	TGTGCCAGCAGCTACTCGACAGGGGGTGGCACTGAAGCTTTCTTT
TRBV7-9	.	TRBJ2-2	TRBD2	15	CASSASGGLTGELFF	TGTGCCAGCAGCGCTAGCGGCGGGCTCACCGGGGAGCTGTTTTTT
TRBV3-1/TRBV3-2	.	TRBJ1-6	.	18	CASSQDLGATSRGSPLHF	TGTGCCAGCAGCCAAGATCTTGGGGCAACCAGTAGGGGTTCACCCCTCCACTTT
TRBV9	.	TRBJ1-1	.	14	CASSLGHMNTEAFF	TGTGCCAGCAGCCTGGGACACATGAACACTGAAGCTTTCTTT
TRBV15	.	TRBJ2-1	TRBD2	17	CATSRRKTGTTYNEQFF	TGTGCCACCAGCAGACGTAAGACCGGGACTACTTACAATGAGCAGTTCTTC
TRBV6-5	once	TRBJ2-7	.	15	CASREEATISYEQYF	TGTGCCAGCAGAGAGGAGGCCACAATCTCCTACGAGCAGTACTTC
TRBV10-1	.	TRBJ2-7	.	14	CASSEQGAGYEQYF	TGCGCCAGCAGTGAGCAAGGGGCAGGTTACGAGCAGTACTTC
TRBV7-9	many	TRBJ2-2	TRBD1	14	CASSWDRDTGELFF	TGTGCCAGCAGCTGGGACAGGGACACCGGGGAGCTGTTTTTT
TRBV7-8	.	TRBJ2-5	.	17	CASSLPPGLLNQETQYF	TGTGCCAGCAGCCTCCCTCCGGGACTCCTAAACCAAGAGACCCAGTACTTC